The T cell receptor beta chain under discussion was sequenced for a study of cytomegalovirus exposure and HLA in healthy donors. PCR was performed using 60 Vbeta and 13 Jbeta primers. Method: immunoSEQ multiplex PCR; TCRdb's copy keeps in-frame clones and lacks some. The sample holds about 190,000 clones, more than 80% seen once. Points from the study as a whole: High sensitivity and specificity were reportedly achieved when the classifier diagnosed cytomegalovirus status. Further analysis, carried out later, found HLA-associated TCR beta chains more clonally expanded than equally common other chains.

Germline V gives CDR1 SGHNT, CDR2 YENEEA. This CDR3 comprises 16 residues. Trimming left V 5 bases short and J 0 bases short, with 13 bases between. Of note for this clone: The antigen is undetermined.

As for the donors, each was a healthy bone marrow donor. This sequence joins TRBV11-3 and TRBJ2-2; D perhaps matches TRBD1 (6 bases). The sequence was collected from a woman aged 45-65 years in good health and CMV-seropositive. Sequenced input: PBMCs. The CDR3 protein is CASSPRGSPNTGELFF. CDR3 nucleotide sequence: TGTGCCAGCAGCCCTAGGGGGAGTCCGAACACCGGGGAGCTGTTTTTT.